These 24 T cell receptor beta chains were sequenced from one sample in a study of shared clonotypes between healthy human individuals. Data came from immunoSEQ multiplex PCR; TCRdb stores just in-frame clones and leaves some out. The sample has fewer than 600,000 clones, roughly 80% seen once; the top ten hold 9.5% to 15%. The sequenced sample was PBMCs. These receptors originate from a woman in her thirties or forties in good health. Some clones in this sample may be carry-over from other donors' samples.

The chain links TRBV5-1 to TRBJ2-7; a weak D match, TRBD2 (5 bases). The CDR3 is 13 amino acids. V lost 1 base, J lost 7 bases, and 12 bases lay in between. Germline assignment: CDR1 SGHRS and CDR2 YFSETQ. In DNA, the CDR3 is TGCGCCAGCAGCTTGTCTAGCCCACTGGAGCAGTACTTC. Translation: CASSLSSPLEQYF. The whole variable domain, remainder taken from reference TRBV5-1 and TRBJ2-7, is KAGVTQTPRYLIKTRGQQVTLSCSPISGHRSVSWYQQTPGQGLQFLFEYFSETQRNKGNFPGRFSGRQFSNSRSEMNVSTLELGDSALYLCASSLSSPLEQYFGPGTRLTVT.

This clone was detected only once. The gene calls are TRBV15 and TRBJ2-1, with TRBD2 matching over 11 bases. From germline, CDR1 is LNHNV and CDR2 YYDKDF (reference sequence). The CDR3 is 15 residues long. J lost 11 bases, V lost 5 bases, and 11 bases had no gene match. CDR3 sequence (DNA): TGTGCCACCAGCCAACTAGCGGGAGTCGGCAGTAAGCAGTTCTTC. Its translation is CATSQLAGVGSKQFF.

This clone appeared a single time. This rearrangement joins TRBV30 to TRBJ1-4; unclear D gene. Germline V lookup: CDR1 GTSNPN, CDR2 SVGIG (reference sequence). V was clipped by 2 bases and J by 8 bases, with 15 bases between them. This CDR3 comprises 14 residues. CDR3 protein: CAWSRVRSGEKLFF. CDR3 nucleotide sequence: TGTGCCTGGAGTCGTGTGAGAAGCGGGGAAAAACTGTTTTTT. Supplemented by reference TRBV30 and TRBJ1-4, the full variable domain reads SQTIHQWPATLVQPVGSPLSLECTVEGTSNPNLYWYRQAAGRGLQLLFYSVGIGQISSEVPQNLSASRPQDRQFILSSKKLLLSDSGFYLCAWSRVRSGEKLFFGSGTQLSVL.

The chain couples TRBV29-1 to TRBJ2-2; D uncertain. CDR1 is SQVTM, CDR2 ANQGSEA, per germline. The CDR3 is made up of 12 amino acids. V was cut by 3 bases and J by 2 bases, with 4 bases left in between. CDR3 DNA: TGCAGCGTTGACGGAAACACCGGGGAGCTGTTTTTT. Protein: CSVDGNTGELFF.

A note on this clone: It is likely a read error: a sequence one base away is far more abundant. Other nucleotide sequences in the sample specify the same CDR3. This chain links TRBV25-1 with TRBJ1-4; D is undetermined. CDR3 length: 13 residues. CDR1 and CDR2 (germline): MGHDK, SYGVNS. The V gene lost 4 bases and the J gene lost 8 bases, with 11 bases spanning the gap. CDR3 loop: CASSVAGNEKLFF. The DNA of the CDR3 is TGTGCCAGCAGTGTAGCGGGGAACGAAAAACTGTTTTTT.

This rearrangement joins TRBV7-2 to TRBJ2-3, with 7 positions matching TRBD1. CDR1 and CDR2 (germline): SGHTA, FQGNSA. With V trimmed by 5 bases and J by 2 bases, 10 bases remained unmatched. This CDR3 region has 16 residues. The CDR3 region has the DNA TGTGCCAGCAGCCGAAGGGGGCTGCTAAACACAGATACGCAGTATTTT. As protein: CASSRRGLLNTDTQYF.

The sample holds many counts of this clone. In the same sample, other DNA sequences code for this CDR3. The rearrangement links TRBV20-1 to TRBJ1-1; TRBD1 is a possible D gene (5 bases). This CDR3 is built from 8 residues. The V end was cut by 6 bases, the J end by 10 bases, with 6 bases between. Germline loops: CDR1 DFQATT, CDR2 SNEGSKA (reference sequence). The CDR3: CSAGGAFF. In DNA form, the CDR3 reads TGCAGTGCGGGGGGAGCTTTCTTT.

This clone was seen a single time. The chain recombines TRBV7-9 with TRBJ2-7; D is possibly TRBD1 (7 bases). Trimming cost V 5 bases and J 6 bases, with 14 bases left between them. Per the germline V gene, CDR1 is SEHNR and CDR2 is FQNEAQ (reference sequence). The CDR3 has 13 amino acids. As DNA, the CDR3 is TGTGCCAGCAGCGACCGACAGGGAGGCGAGCAGTACTTC. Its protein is CASSDRQGGEQYF.

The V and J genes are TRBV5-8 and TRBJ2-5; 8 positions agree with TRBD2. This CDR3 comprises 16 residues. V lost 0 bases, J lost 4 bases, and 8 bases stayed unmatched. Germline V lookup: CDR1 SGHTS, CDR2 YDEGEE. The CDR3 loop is CASSLGTSRMRETQYF. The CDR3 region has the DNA TGTGCCAGCAGCTTGGGGACTAGCAGGATGAGAGAGACCCAGTACTTC.

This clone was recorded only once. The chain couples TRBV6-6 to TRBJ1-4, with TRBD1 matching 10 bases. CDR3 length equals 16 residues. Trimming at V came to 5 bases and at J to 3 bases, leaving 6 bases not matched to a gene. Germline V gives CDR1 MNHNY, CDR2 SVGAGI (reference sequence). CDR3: CASSPGTGVSNEKLFF. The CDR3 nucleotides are TGTGCCAGCAGTCCGGGGACAGGGGTGTCTAATGAAAAACTGTTTTTT.

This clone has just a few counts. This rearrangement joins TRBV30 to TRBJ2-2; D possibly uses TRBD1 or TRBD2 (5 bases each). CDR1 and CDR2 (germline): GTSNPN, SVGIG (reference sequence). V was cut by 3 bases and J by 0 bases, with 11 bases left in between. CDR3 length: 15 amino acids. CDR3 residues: CAWSPGQPNTGELFF. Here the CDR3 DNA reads TGTGCCTGGAGCCCGGGGCAGCCGAACACCGGGGAGCTGTTTTTT.

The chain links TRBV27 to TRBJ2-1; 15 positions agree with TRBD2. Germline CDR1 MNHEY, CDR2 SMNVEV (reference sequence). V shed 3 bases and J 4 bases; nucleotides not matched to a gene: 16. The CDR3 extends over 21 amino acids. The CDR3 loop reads CASSFGLAGGPRGGSYNEQFF. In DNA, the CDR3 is TGTGCCAGCAGTTTCGGACTAGCGGGAGGGCCCCGAGGGGGATCATACAATGAGCAGTTCTTC.

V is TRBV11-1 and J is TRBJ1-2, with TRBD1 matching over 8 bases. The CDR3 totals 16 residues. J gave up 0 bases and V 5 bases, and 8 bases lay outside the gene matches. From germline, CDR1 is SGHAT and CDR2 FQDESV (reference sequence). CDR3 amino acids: CASSPIDRGANYGYTF. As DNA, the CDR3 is TGTGCCAGCAGCCCGATAGACAGGGGAGCTAACTATGGCTACACCTTC. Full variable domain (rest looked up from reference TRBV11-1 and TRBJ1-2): EAEVAQSPRYKITEKSQAVAFWCDPISGHATLYWYRQILGQGPELLVQFQDESVVDDSQLPKDRFSAERLKGVDSTLKIQPAELGDSAMYLCASSPIDRGANYGYTFGSGTRLTVV.

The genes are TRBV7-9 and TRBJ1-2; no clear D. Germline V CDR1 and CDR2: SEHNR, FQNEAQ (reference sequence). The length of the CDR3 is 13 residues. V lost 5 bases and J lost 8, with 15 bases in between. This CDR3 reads CASSPVEVQGYTF. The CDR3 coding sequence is TGTGCCAGCAGCCCCGTGGAGGTACAGGGCTACACCTTC.

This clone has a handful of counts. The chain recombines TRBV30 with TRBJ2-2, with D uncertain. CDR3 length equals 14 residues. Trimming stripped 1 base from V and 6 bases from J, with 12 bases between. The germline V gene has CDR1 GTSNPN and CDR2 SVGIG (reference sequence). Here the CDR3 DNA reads TGTGCCTGGAGTGGGGGTGGTCCCCCCGGGGAGCTGTTTTTT. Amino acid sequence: CAWSGGGPPGELFF.

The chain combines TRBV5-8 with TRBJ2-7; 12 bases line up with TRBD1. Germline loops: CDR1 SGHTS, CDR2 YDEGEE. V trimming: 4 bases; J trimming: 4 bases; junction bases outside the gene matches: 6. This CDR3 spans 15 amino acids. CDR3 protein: CASSPGTGGIYEQYF. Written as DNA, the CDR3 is TGTGCCAGCAGCCCCGGGACAGGGGGCATTTACGAGCAGTACTTC.

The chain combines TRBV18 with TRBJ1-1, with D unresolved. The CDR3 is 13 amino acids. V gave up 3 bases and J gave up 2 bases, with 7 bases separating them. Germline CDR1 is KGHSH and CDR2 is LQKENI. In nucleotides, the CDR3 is TGTGCCAGCTCACCCACAGCTAACACTGAAGCTTTCTTT. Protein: CASSPTANTEAFF.

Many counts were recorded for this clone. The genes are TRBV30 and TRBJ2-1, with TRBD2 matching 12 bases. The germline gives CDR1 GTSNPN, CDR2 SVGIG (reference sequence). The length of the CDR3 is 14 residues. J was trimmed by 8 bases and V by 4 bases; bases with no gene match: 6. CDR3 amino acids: CAWNPTSGSYEQFF. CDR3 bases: TGTGCCTGGAACCCGACTAGCGGGAGCTATGAGCAGTTCTTC.

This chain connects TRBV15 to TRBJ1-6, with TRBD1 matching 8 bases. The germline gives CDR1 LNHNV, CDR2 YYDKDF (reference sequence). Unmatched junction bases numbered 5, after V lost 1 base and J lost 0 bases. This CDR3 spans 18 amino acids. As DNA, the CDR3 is TGTGCCACCAGCAGAGTAGGCAGGGGGCACTCCTATAATTCACCCCTCCACTTT. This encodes CATSRVGRGHSYNSPLHF. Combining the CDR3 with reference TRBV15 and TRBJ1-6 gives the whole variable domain DAMVIQNPRYQVTQFGKPVTLSCSQTLNHNVMYWYQQKSSQAPKLLFHYYDKDFNNEADTPDNFQSRRPNTSFCFLDIRSPGLGDTAMYLCATSRVGRGHSYNSPLHFGNGTRLTVT.

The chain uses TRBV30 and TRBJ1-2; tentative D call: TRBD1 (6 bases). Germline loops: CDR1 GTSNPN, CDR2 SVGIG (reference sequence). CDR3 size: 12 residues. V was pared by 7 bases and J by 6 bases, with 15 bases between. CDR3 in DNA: TGTGCCTTGGGACACACGGGGGATGGCTACACCTTC. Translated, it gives CALGHTGDGYTF.

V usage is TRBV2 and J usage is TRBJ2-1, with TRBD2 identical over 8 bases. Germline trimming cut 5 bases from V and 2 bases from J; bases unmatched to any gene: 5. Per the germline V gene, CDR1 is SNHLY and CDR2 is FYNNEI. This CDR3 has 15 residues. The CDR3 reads CASSPGGGAYNEQFF. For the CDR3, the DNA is TGTGCCAGCAGTCCCGGGGGGGGCGCCTACAATGAGCAGTTCTTC.

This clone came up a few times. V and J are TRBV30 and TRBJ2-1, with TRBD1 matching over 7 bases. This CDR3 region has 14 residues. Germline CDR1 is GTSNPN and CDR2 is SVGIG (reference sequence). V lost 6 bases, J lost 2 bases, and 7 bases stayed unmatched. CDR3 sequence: CACVRDRPYNEQFF. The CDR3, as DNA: TGTGCCTGTGTTAGGGACAGACCCTACAATGAGCAGTTCTTC.

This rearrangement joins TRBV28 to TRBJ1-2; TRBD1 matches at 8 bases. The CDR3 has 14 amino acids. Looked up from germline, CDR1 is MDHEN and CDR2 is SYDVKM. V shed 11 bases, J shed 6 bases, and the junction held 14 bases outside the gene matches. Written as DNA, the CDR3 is TGTGCCGGCTTTACCCAGGGGGCAGCGGATGGCTACACCTTC. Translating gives CAGFTQGAADGYTF.

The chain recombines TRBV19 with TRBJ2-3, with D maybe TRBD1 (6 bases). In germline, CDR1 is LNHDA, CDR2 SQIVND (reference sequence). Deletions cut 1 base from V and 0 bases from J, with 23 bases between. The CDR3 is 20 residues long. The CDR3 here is CASSIVTARRGGRSTDTQYF. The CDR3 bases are TGTGCCAGTAGTATAGTCACAGCGCGGAGAGGGGGACGTAGCACAGATACGCAGTATTTT.